This T cell receptor (beta chain) originates from a study of T cell changes during pregnancy in multiple sclerosis. The protocol was immunoSEQ multiplex PCR, while the TCRdb copy is restricted to in-frame clones and leaves out a portion. The data show about 110,000 clones, 92% seen once. This CDR3 is built from 17 residues. V was clipped by 0 bases and J by 0 bases; unmatched bases: 0. The V gene's germline CDR1 is SGDLS and CDR2 YYNGEE. The chain joins TRBV9 to TRBJ2-3; 14 bases match TRBD2. Material: peripheral blood, obtained after pregnancy. This receptor was obtained from a female donor with multiple sclerosis, enrolled in a pregnancy study. The CDR3 coding sequence is TGTGCCAGCAGCGTAGGACTAGCGGGGGGGAGCACAGATACGCAGTATTTT. This gives the protein CASSVGLAGGSTDTQYF. The complete variable domain, with remaining parts taken from reference TRBV9 and TRBJ2-3, reads DSGVTQTPKHLITATGQRVTLRCSPRSGDLSVYWYQQSLDQGLQFLIQYYNGEERAKGNILERFSAQQFPDLHSELNLSSLELGDSALYFCASSVGLAGGSTDTQYFGPGTRLTVL.